The source of this T cell receptor beta chain is a study of cytomegalovirus exposure and HLA in healthy donors. The wider study: An early release of data contained 75 million to 100 million unique TCRs, which came from HLA-typed donors.

This CDR3 has 14 residues. V lost 6 bases to trimming and J lost 8 bases, with 16 bases between them. The germline V gene encodes CDR1 SGHTA and CDR2 FQGNSA. In the PCR, 60 Vbeta and 13 Jbeta primers were used. Sequencing was performed with immunoSEQ multiplex PCR; in TCRdb, only in-frame clones are kept and a portion is missing. The data hold fewer than 200,000 clones, with approximately 80% observed a single time. About this clone: Its antigen is still unknown.

When sampled, the donors appeared nominally healthy, though they likely had unrecorded immune exposures. Overall study results and limits: Being productive about 90% or about 30% of the time was typical of most TCR beta V segments in an earlier analysis. A missense DCLRE1C variant was associated with V- and J-gene trimming of TCR beta chains in a later analysis, and an independent cohort replicated the association.

The receptor comes from a man aged 40-49 years in good health and CMV-seropositive. V gene TRBV7-2 combines with J gene TRBJ1-4; D is possibly TRBD1 (6 bases). The sequenced material came from PBMCs. The CDR3 reads CASSLGRGPEKLFF. CDR3 nucleotides: TGTGCCAGCAGTCTAGGGCGGGGGCCAGAAAAACTGTTTTTT.